These 2 T cell receptor beta chains share one sample of origin, sequenced in a study of cytomegalovirus exposure and HLA in healthy donors. The PCR contained 60 Vbeta and 13 Jbeta primers. Profiled with immunoSEQ multiplex PCR; TCRdb holds only in-frame clones, not every one. This sample has 150,000 to 200,000 clones, with around 76% found just once. Sequencing input: PBMCs. The receptors stem from a man between 35 and 55 years old in good health and CMV-seronegative.

V gene TRBV5-4 combines with J gene TRBJ2-5, with D possibly matching TRBD1 (5 bases). The closer fit of TRBJ2-7 to the DNA end suggests the J call may be wrong. From germline, CDR1 is SGHNT and CDR2 YYREEE (reference sequence). This CDR3 comprises 12 residues. This CDR3 is CASSLDRYEQYF. The CDR3 bases are TGTGCCAGCAGCTTGGACAGGTACGAGCAGTACTTC.

This clone turned up a few times. The rearrangement links TRBV30 to TRBJ2-6; TRBD1 matches at 7 bases. Losses at the gene ends were 1 base for V and 3 bases for J; bases not matched to a gene: 0. The CDR3 sequence is 14 residues long. Germline assignment: CDR1 GTSNPN and CDR2 SVGIG (reference sequence). This CDR3 is CAWSAGGGANVLTF. CDR3 nucleotide sequence: TGTGCCTGGAGTGCAGGGGGTGGGGCCAACGTCCTGACTTTC.